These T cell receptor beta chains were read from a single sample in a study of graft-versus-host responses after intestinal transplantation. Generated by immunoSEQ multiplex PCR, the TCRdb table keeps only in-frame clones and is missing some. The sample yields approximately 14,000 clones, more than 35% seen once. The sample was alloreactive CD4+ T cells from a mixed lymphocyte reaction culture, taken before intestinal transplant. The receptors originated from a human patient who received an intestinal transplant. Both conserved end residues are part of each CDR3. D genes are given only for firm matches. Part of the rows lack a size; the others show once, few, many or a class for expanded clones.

cdr3_aa: CASSLLGQGASNEKLFF
d_call: TRBD1
v_call: TRBV14
j_call: TRBJ1-4
clone_size: .
cdr3_length: 17

cdr3_aa: CASSTDRGPYGYTF
d_call: TRBD1
v_call: TRBV7-9
j_call: TRBJ1-2
clone_size: .
cdr3_length: 14

cdr3_aa: CASSGTGGRATTYEQYF
d_call: TRBD1
v_call: TRBV25-1
j_call: TRBJ2-7
clone_size: .
cdr3_length: 17

cdr3_aa: CASAPGRYGYTF
d_call: .
v_call: TRBV19
j_call: TRBJ1-2
clone_size: .
cdr3_length: 12

cdr3_aa: CASSVLPGLNYEQYF
d_call: .
v_call: TRBV6-1
j_call: TRBJ2-7
clone_size: .
cdr3_length: 15

cdr3_aa: CASSIRLAEITDTQYF
d_call: TRBD2
v_call: TRBV5-4
j_call: TRBJ2-3
clone_size: .
cdr3_length: 16

cdr3_aa: CASSFRGRDTEAFF
d_call: .
v_call: TRBV19
j_call: TRBJ1-1
clone_size: medium-sized
cdr3_length: 14

cdr3_aa: CASSSDLTGWGYTGELFF
d_call: TRBD1
v_call: TRBV7-9
j_call: TRBJ2-2
clone_size: .
cdr3_length: 18

cdr3_aa: CASSYSGQGHSYEQYF
d_call: .
v_call: TRBV6-5
j_call: TRBJ2-7
clone_size: few
cdr3_length: 16

cdr3_aa: CSVVQGLLDEQYF
d_call: .
v_call: TRBV29-1
j_call: TRBJ2-7
clone_size: .
cdr3_length: 13

cdr3_aa: CASSITRGLPYGYTF
d_call: TRBD1
v_call: TRBV27
j_call: TRBJ1-2
clone_size: once
cdr3_length: 15

cdr3_aa: CAIRGLAGGASYF
d_call: TRBD2
v_call: TRBV10-3
j_call: TRBJ2-3
clone_size: .
cdr3_length: 13

cdr3_aa: CASSSRGNGELFF
d_call: .
v_call: TRBV6-5
j_call: TRBJ2-2
clone_size: .
cdr3_length: 13

cdr3_aa: CAWSRTANTEAFF
d_call: .
v_call: TRBV30
j_call: TRBJ1-1
clone_size: .
cdr3_length: 13

cdr3_aa: CASSRRTGGNYGYTF
d_call: TRBD1
v_call: TRBV5-6
j_call: TRBJ1-2
clone_size: .
cdr3_length: 15

cdr3_aa: CASNRATGELFF
d_call: .
v_call: TRBV7-2
j_call: TRBJ2-2
clone_size: .
cdr3_length: 12

cdr3_aa: CASSLTGTGSPNNYGYTF
d_call: TRBD1
v_call: TRBV18
j_call: TRBJ1-2
clone_size: few
cdr3_length: 18

cdr3_aa: CASSQEGRGSYEQYF
d_call: .
v_call: TRBV4-3
j_call: TRBJ2-7
clone_size: .
cdr3_length: 15

cdr3_aa: CASSIVSQPQHF
d_call: .
v_call: TRBV19
j_call: TRBJ1-5
clone_size: few
cdr3_length: 12

cdr3_aa: CASSTDRVYEQYF
d_call: TRBD1
v_call: TRBV7-2
j_call: TRBJ2-7
clone_size: .
cdr3_length: 13

cdr3_aa: CASRAAGAGDYGYTF
d_call: .
v_call: TRBV19
j_call: TRBJ1-2
clone_size: .
cdr3_length: 15

cdr3_aa: CASSFSGGNDEQYF
d_call: TRBD2
v_call: TRBV11-3
j_call: TRBJ2-7
clone_size: .
cdr3_length: 14

cdr3_aa: CASSQSIWAAFYGYTF
d_call: .
v_call: TRBV23-1
j_call: TRBJ1-2
clone_size: few
cdr3_length: 16

cdr3_aa: CASSLGGRNYIQYF
d_call: .
v_call: TRBV5-1
j_call: TRBJ2-4
clone_size: .
cdr3_length: 14

cdr3_aa: CASSPGTGGLMANTGELFF
d_call: TRBD1
v_call: TRBV7-2
j_call: TRBJ2-2
clone_size: few
cdr3_length: 19

cdr3_aa: CASSFRPPGLATTGELFF
d_call: TRBD2
v_call: TRBV5-1
j_call: TRBJ2-2
clone_size: .
cdr3_length: 18

cdr3_aa: CASSPGDSDTDTQYF
d_call: TRBD1
v_call: TRBV4-3
j_call: TRBJ2-3
clone_size: .
cdr3_length: 15

cdr3_aa: CASSGTRQWTAKNIQYF
d_call: .
v_call: TRBV7-9
j_call: TRBJ2-4
clone_size: .
cdr3_length: 17

cdr3_aa: CASSQDRGTGLSDEQFF
d_call: TRBD1
v_call: TRBV4-3
j_call: TRBJ2-1
clone_size: few
cdr3_length: 17